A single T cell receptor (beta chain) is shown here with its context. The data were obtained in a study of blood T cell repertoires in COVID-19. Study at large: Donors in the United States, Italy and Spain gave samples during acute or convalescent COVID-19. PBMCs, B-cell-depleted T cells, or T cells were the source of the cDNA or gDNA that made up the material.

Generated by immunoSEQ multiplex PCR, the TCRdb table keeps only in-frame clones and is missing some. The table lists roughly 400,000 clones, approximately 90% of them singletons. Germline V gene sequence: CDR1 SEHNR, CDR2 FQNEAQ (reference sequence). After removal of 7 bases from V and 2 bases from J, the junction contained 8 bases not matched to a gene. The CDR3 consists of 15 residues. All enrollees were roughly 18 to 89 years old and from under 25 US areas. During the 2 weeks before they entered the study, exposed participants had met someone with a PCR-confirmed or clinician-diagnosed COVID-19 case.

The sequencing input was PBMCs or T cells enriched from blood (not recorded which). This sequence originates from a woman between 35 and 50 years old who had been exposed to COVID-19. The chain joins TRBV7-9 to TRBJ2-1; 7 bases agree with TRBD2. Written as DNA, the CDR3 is TGTGCCAGCACCTCGGGCCGGGGGGCCTACAATGAGCAGTTCTTC. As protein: CASTSGRGAYNEQFF.